A selection of T cell receptor beta chains follows, all from one sample in a study of identical twins. TCRdb processed the 5' RACE reads anew with MiXCR; each CDR3 protein has one entry. This sample has 410,000 or so distinct CDR3 sequences, with less than 20% found just once. The source material was naive T cells sorted from blood. The receptor source for this set is a man aged 50 or older in good health. Each CDR3 is given with its conserved first and last residue. D genes are given only for firm matches. Size is omitted from some rows. Given values are once, few, many or a class for expanded clones.

J gene: TRBJ1-5
D gene: NA
V gene: TRBV29-1
clone size: NA
CDR3 protein: CSVRENSNQPQHF
CDR3 DNA: TGCAGCGTCAGGGAGAATAGCAATCAGCCCCAGCATTTT

J gene: TRBJ2-3
D gene: NA
V gene: TRBV4-1
clone size: many
CDR3 protein: CASSQTAKDTQYF
CDR3 DNA: TGCGCCAGCAGCCAAACAGCAAAAGATACGCAGTATTTT

J gene: TRBJ1-5
D gene: NA
V gene: TRBV11-2
clone size: many
CDR3 protein: CASSSQSSNQPQHF
CDR3 DNA: TGTGCCAGCAGCTCACAGAGTAGCAATCAGCCCCAGCATTTT

J gene: TRBJ2-1
D gene: NA
V gene: TRBV4-3
clone size: many
CDR3 protein: CASSQDYMGLEGFHEQFF
CDR3 DNA: TGCGCCAGCAGCCAAGATTATATGGGGCTAGAGGGCTTCCATGAGCAGTTCTTC

J gene: TRBJ1-5
D gene: NA
V gene: TRBV5-6
clone size: NA
CDR3 protein: CASSLGWGDRQPQHF
CDR3 DNA: TGTGCCAGCAGCTTGGGTTGGGGTGATCGTCAGCCCCAGCATTTT

J gene: TRBJ1-4
D gene: NA
V gene: TRBV18
clone size: many
CDR3 protein: CASSPLESNEKLFF
CDR3 DNA: TGTGCCAGCTCACCCCTCGAGTCTAATGAAAAACTGTTTTTT

J gene: TRBJ2-7
D gene: TRBD2
V gene: TRBV6-2/TRBV6-3
clone size: many
CDR3 protein: CASSSDLGTSGLTYEQYF
CDR3 DNA: TGTGCCAGCAGTTCAGACCTCGGGACTAGCGGATTGACCTACGAGCAGTACTTC

J gene: TRBJ2-2
D gene: NA
V gene: TRBV25-1
clone size: NA
CDR3 protein: CASSDPLEADRELFF
CDR3 DNA: TGTGCCAGCAGTGACCCCTTAGAAGCCGACCGGGAGCTGTTTTTT

J gene: TRBJ2-1
D gene: TRBD1
V gene: TRBV6-5
clone size: many
CDR3 protein: CASSWGQGAYNEQFF
CDR3 DNA: TGTGCCAGCAGTTGGGGACAGGGGGCTTACAATGAGCAGTTCTTC

J gene: TRBJ2-7
D gene: NA
V gene: TRBV12-3/TRBV12-4
clone size: NA
CDR3 protein: CASSLGSGPRPYEQYF
CDR3 DNA: TGTGCCAGCAGTTTAGGGTCAGGGCCCCGGCCCTACGAGCAGTACTTC

J gene: TRBJ1-5
D gene: NA
V gene: TRBV24-1
clone size: NA
CDR3 protein: CATSDLNSNQPQHF
CDR3 DNA: TGTGCCACCAGTGATCTGAATAGCAATCAGCCCCAGCATTTT

J gene: TRBJ2-3
D gene: TRBD2
V gene: TRBV7-9
clone size: few
CDR3 protein: CASSSRLAGGAGTQYF
CDR3 DNA: TGTGCCAGCAGCTCCCGACTAGCGGGGGGGGCAGGTACGCAGTATTTT

J gene: TRBJ1-4
D gene: NA
V gene: TRBV24-1
clone size: few
CDR3 protein: CATSDYYGVGFRTNEKLFF
CDR3 DNA: TGTGCCACCAGTGATTACTACGGTGTCGGTTTCAGGACTAATGAAAAACTGTTTTTT

J gene: TRBJ1-6
D gene: NA
V gene: TRBV11-2
clone size: NA
CDR3 protein: CASSLGGPGLSSPLHF
CDR3 DNA: TGTGCCAGCAGCTTAGGAGGTCCGGGTTTAAGTTCACCCCTCCACTTT

J gene: TRBJ2-6
D gene: NA
V gene: TRBV10-3
clone size: many
CDR3 protein: CAIREFRSSGANVLTF
CDR3 DNA: TGTGCCATCAGGGAATTTAGGAGCTCTGGGGCCAACGTCCTGACTTTC

J gene: TRBJ1-2
D gene: NA
V gene: TRBV5-1
clone size: few
CDR3 protein: CASSPGDKGYTF
CDR3 DNA: TGCGCCAGCAGCCCGGGGGATAAAGGCTACACCTTC

J gene: TRBJ1-6
D gene: TRBD1
V gene: TRBV4-1
clone size: many
CDR3 protein: CASSTGQGAYSPLHF
CDR3 DNA: TGCGCCAGCAGTACGGGACAGGGGGCATATTCACCCCTCCACTTT

J gene: TRBJ2-2
D gene: TRBD1
V gene: TRBV7-9
clone size: many
CDR3 protein: CASSPTGTGPTGELFF
CDR3 DNA: TGTGCCAGCAGCCCCACAGGGACAGGGCCCACCGGGGAGCTGTTTTTT

J gene: TRBJ2-1
D gene: NA
V gene: TRBV4-1
clone size: few
CDR3 protein: CASSQDTRPHEQFF
CDR3 DNA: TGCGCCAGCAGCCAAGATACCAGGCCCCATGAGCAGTTCTTC

J gene: TRBJ2-1
D gene: TRBD2
V gene: TRBV20-1
clone size: few
CDR3 protein: CSAREGLAGRYEQFF
CDR3 DNA: TGCAGTGCTAGAGAGGGACTAGCGGGTCGCTATGAGCAGTTCTTC

J gene: TRBJ1-5
D gene: NA
V gene: TRBV27
clone size: few
CDR3 protein: CASPQASGPNQPQHF
CDR3 DNA: TGTGCCAGTCCGCAAGCCTCAGGGCCGAATCAGCCCCAGCATTTT

J gene: TRBJ2-2
D gene: NA
V gene: TRBV7-6
clone size: NA
CDR3 protein: CASSLEDGSNTGELFF
CDR3 DNA: TGTGCCAGCAGCTTAGAGGACGGATCGAACACCGGGGAGCTGTTTTTT

J gene: TRBJ2-6
D gene: NA
V gene: TRBV13
clone size: NA
CDR3 protein: CASRLQDGSGANVLTF
CDR3 DNA: TGTGCCAGCAGGCTCCAAGATGGTTCTGGGGCCAACGTCCTGACTTTC

J gene: TRBJ2-1
D gene: NA
V gene: TRBV29-1
clone size: few
CDR3 protein: CSVARVLVNEQFF
CDR3 DNA: TGCAGCGTTGCGAGGGTTCTGGTCAATGAGCAGTTCTTC

J gene: TRBJ1-1
D gene: NA
V gene: TRBV5-5
clone size: NA
CDR3 protein: CASSLTGYEAFF
CDR3 DNA: TGTGCCAGCAGCTTAACAGGGTATGAAGCTTTCTTT

J gene: TRBJ2-5
D gene: NA
V gene: TRBV12-3/TRBV12-4
clone size: NA
CDR3 protein: CASSLPGGPHQETQYF
CDR3 DNA: TGTGCCAGCAGTTTACCGGGGGGCCCGCACCAAGAGACCCAGTACTTC

J gene: TRBJ2-5
D gene: NA
V gene: TRBV10-2
clone size: NA
CDR3 protein: CASSDAGTQYF
CDR3 DNA: TGCGCCAGCAGTGACGCGGGGACCCAGTACTTC

J gene: TRBJ1-1
D gene: TRBD1
V gene: TRBV7-9
clone size: many
CDR3 protein: CASSVLTGGSTEAFF
CDR3 DNA: TGTGCCAGCAGCGTCCTGACAGGGGGGAGCACTGAAGCTTTCTTT

J gene: TRBJ1-1
D gene: NA
V gene: TRBV29-1
clone size: NA
CDR3 protein: CSAGTPNTEAFF
CDR3 DNA: TGCAGCGCCGGGACACCGAACACTGAAGCTTTCTTT

J gene: TRBJ2-1
D gene: NA
V gene: TRBV4-3
clone size: few
CDR3 protein: CASSQRGGWSVGLGDEQFF
CDR3 DNA: TGCGCCAGCAGCCAAAGAGGGGGGTGGTCAGTCGGGCTCGGGGATGAGCAGTTCTTC

J gene: TRBJ2-5
D gene: TRBD2
V gene: TRBV6-2/TRBV6-3
clone size: NA
CDR3 protein: CASSLAGGMKTQYF
CDR3 DNA: TGTGCCAGCAGTCTAGCGGGAGGCATGAAGACCCAGTACTTC

J gene: TRBJ1-6
D gene: NA
V gene: TRBV12-3/TRBV12-4
clone size: NA
CDR3 protein: CASTSWGVESPLHF
CDR3 DNA: TGTGCCAGCACTTCCTGGGGGGTAGAATCACCCCTCCACTTT

J gene: TRBJ2-1
D gene: NA
V gene: TRBV6-5
clone size: few
CDR3 protein: CASSYGLSVYNEQFF
CDR3 DNA: TGTGCCAGCAGTTATGGCTTAAGCGTCTACAATGAGCAGTTCTTC

J gene: TRBJ2-2
D gene: NA
V gene: TRBV5-6
clone size: many
CDR3 protein: CASSVKPGYTGELFF
CDR3 DNA: TGTGCCAGCAGTGTCAAACCAGGGTACACCGGGGAGCTGTTTTTT

J gene: TRBJ1-1
D gene: NA
V gene: TRBV5-1
clone size: few
CDR3 protein: CASSLTTGSYTEAFF
CDR3 DNA: TGCGCCAGCAGCTTGACGACGGGGTCGTACACTGAAGCTTTCTTT

J gene: TRBJ2-6
D gene: NA
V gene: TRBV12-3/TRBV12-4
clone size: NA
CDR3 protein: CASSFDGNSGANVLTF
CDR3 DNA: TGTGCCAGCAGTTTTGACGGAAACTCTGGGGCCAACGTCCTGACTTTC

J gene: TRBJ2-1
D gene: NA
V gene: TRBV10-3
clone size: NA
CDR3 protein: CAIRGMAGTVDEQFF
CDR3 DNA: TGTGCCATCAGGGGGATGGCGGGGACGGTGGATGAGCAGTTCTTC

J gene: TRBJ2-1
D gene: TRBD2
V gene: TRBV28
clone size: few
CDR3 protein: CASSLVGGGMFF
CDR3 DNA: TGTGCCAGCAGTTTGGTTGGCGGGGGGATGTTCTTC

J gene: TRBJ2-5
D gene: TRBD2
V gene: TRBV6-5
clone size: many
CDR3 protein: CASSSSGGLQETQYF
CDR3 DNA: TGTGCCAGCAGTTCTAGCGGGGGACTTCAAGAGACCCAGTACTTC

J gene: TRBJ2-2
D gene: NA
V gene: TRBV24-1
clone size: NA
CDR3 protein: CATRGATTGELFF
CDR3 DNA: TGTGCCACTAGGGGGGCTACCACCGGGGAGCTGTTTTTT

J gene: TRBJ2-1
D gene: TRBD2
V gene: TRBV7-9
clone size: many
CDR3 protein: CASSPWGGVNEQFF
CDR3 DNA: TGTGCCAGCAGCCCATGGGGGGGGGTAAATGAGCAGTTCTTC

J gene: TRBJ2-1
D gene: NA
V gene: TRBV11-1
clone size: many
CDR3 protein: CASSLALEVGNNEQFF
CDR3 DNA: TGTGCCAGCAGCTTAGCCCTAGAGGTAGGGAACAATGAGCAGTTCTTC

J gene: TRBJ2-2
D gene: NA
V gene: TRBV5-1
clone size: once
CDR3 protein: CASSARGAGELLF
CDR3 DNA: TGCGCCAGCAGCGCCAGGGGGGCCGGGGAGCTGCTTTTT

J gene: TRBJ1-2
D gene: TRBD1
V gene: TRBV5-6
clone size: NA
CDR3 protein: CASSLAGTGRNYGYTF
CDR3 DNA: TGTGCCAGCAGCTTGGCTGGGACAGGGAGGAACTATGGCTACACCTTC

J gene: TRBJ2-3
D gene: NA
V gene: TRBV6-1
clone size: NA
CDR3 protein: CARGPRGDSSTDTQYF
CDR3 DNA: TGTGCCAGAGGTCCCAGGGGGGACTCTAGCACAGATACGCAGTATTTT

J gene: TRBJ2-1
D gene: TRBD2
V gene: TRBV4-2
clone size: few
CDR3 protein: CASSQDNSGRRDEQFF
CDR3 DNA: TGTGCCAGCAGCCAAGATAATAGCGGGAGGCGCGATGAGCAGTTCTTC

J gene: TRBJ2-7
D gene: NA
V gene: TRBV18
clone size: many
CDR3 protein: CASSPRSGGFSYEQYF
CDR3 DNA: TGTGCCAGCTCACCACGATCAGGAGGATTTTCGTACGAGCAGTACTTC

J gene: TRBJ2-2
D gene: NA
V gene: TRBV7-6
clone size: few
CDR3 protein: CASSLASAISGTGELFF
CDR3 DNA: TGTGCCAGCAGCTTAGCGAGTGCGATTAGCGGCACCGGGGAGCTGTTTTTT

J gene: TRBJ1-1
D gene: NA
V gene: TRBV7-2
clone size: many
CDR3 protein: CASSSTPGRVNTEAFF
CDR3 DNA: TGTGCCAGCAGCTCGACCCCGGGCAGGGTGAACACTGAAGCTTTCTTT

J gene: TRBJ2-7
D gene: NA
V gene: TRBV28
clone size: many
CDR3 protein: CASSFIGGRGHEQYF
CDR3 DNA: TGTGCCAGCAGTTTTATAGGGGGTCGGGGGCACGAGCAGTACTTC

J gene: TRBJ2-1
D gene: NA
V gene: TRBV7-2
clone size: few
CDR3 protein: CASSPSGSGSYNEQFF
CDR3 DNA: TGTGCCAGCAGCCCCTCAGGAAGTGGCTCCTACAATGAGCAGTTCTTC

J gene: TRBJ2-1
D gene: NA
V gene: TRBV23-1
clone size: few
CDR3 protein: CASSPYHNEQFF
CDR3 DNA: TGCGCCAGCAGTCCGTACCACAATGAGCAGTTCTTC

J gene: TRBJ1-6
D gene: TRBD1
V gene: TRBV6-2/TRBV6-3
clone size: few
CDR3 protein: CASSEQGAAYNSPLHF
CDR3 DNA: TGTGCCAGCAGTGAGCAGGGGGCGGCCTATAATTCACCCCTCCACTTT

J gene: TRBJ2-7
D gene: TRBD1
V gene: TRBV3-1
clone size: NA
CDR3 protein: CASSQATGAEGEQYF
CDR3 DNA: TGTGCCAGCAGCCAAGCGACAGGGGCTGAGGGCGAGCAGTACTTC

J gene: TRBJ2-1
D gene: TRBD1
V gene: TRBV7-9
clone size: many
CDR3 protein: CASSPTGADHYNEQFF
CDR3 DNA: TGTGCCAGCAGCCCTACAGGGGCGGATCACTACAATGAGCAGTTCTTC